Listed here are 6 T cell receptor beta chains from one sample, sequenced in a study of beta chain features in type 1 diabetes listed by TCRdb under 2018. Libraries were prepared through the immunoSEQ multiplex PCR assay. The High Capacity cDNA Reverse Transcription Kit was used to reverse transcribe all of the isolated RNA, meaning that expressed TCRB transcripts were what got sequenced. TCRdb holds this immuneACCESS table with in-frame rearrangements only. Some clones are missing; in checked studies, unresolved V genes explain under half, and the rest has no known cause. This sample comprises 130,000 to 150,000 clones, under 11% of them detected only once. Approximately 1.3% of the sample lies in the top ten. The material sequenced was naive CD4+ T cells from blood. The cell subset or site label here, explained by the study, means: true naive CD4+ T cells. These receptors were taken from a man aged 18 to 30 in good health.

The chain joins TRBV18 to TRBJ1-6; 7 bases are shared with TRBD1. The V and J ends lost 6 bases and 4 bases, in that order; junction bases with no gene match: 3. Germline V gene lookup returns CDR1 KGHSH and CDR2 LQKENI. The CDR3 totals 14 residues. CDR3 in amino acids: CASSATGYNSPLHF. CDR3 nucleotide sequence: TGTGCCAGCTCGGCGACAGGGTATAATTCACCCCTCCACTTT.

The chain recombines TRBV5-1 with TRBJ2-5, with 7 bases that match TRBD2. The J call is uncertain, as TRBJ2-7 better fits the DNA end. Germline V gene sequence: CDR1 SGHRS, CDR2 YFSETQ. CDR3 size: 15 residues. CDR3 sequence: CASSSGLVLSYEQYF. The DNA of the CDR3 is TGCGCCAGCAGCTCCGGACTAGTGCTCTCCTACGAGCAGTACTTC.

Many counts were recorded for this clone. CDR3 region: CATRQGADTQYF. CDR3 DNA: TGTGCCACCCGGCAGGGCGCGGATACGCAGTATTTT. The V call is TRBV6-6, the J call TRBJ2-3, with TRBD1 as a possible D gene (5 bases). The CDR3 totals 12 residues. Looked up from germline, CDR1 is MNHNY and CDR2 is SVGAGI (reference sequence). Trimming pared 10 bases from V and 6 bases from J, leaving 14 bases between.

This clone was detected many times. The CDR3 region is CAWSVLLPGGKGTGELFF. The CDR3 DNA follows: TGTGCCTGGAGTGTATTGTTACCAGGGGGAAAAGGCACCGGGGAGCTGTTTTTT. The gene calls are TRBV30 and TRBJ2-2, with TRBD1 identical over 7 bases. CDR1 and CDR2 (germline): GTSNPN, SVGIG (reference sequence). This CDR3 has 18 residues. Trimming removed 0 bases from V and 4 bases from J; junction bases left unmatched: 14.

This rearrangement joins TRBV6-1 to TRBJ2-1, with TRBD2 identical over 10 bases. The V and J ends lost 2 bases and 9 bases, in that order; junction bases with no gene match: 4. This CDR3 region has 14 residues. Germline CDR1 MNHNS, CDR2 SASEGT. CDR3 in DNA: TGTGCCAGCAGTGAAAGTCTAGCGGGGGTTGAGCAGTTCTTC. Encoded protein: CASSESLAGVEQFF.

This clone was observed a handful of times. The genes are TRBV6-6 and TRBJ2-7; 7 bases line up with TRBD1. Germline V gene data show CDR1 as MNHNY and CDR2 as SVGAGI (reference sequence). V shed 7 bases and J 3 bases; nucleotides not matched to a gene: 6. The CDR3 totals 13 residues. CDR3 sequence: CASKRDRDYEQYF. As DNA, the CDR3 is TGTGCCAGCAAAAGAGACAGGGACTACGAGCAGTACTTC.